This TCR beta chain was observed in a study of shared clonotypes between healthy human individuals. The study, taken as a whole, reports: Clonotypes that were shared across a handful of donors made up roughly 5% of naive CD4 clonotypes. Generation of non-shared clonotypes was less probable than generation of clonotypes shared by all four donors.

The V gene's germline CDR1 is MDHEN and CDR2 SYDVKM. V dropped 6 bases and J dropped 7 bases, with 16 bases sitting between them. This CDR3 is 14 amino acids long. Method: immunoSEQ multiplex PCR; TCRdb's copy keeps in-frame clones and lacks some. This sample has about 2 million clones, with roughly 94% found just once. With regard to this clone: Its antigen is unidentified.

Naive CD8 cells were CD45RO-negative, positively selected for CCR7, excluding terminally differentiated effector memory CD45RA+ cells. Adult donors, all healthy and HIV-negative, had no recent acute infections or vaccinations. V gene TRBV28 combines with J gene TRBJ2-1; possible D gene TRBD2, 6 bases. The sequence came from a man aged 18 to 29 in good health. The sample taken for sequencing was naive CD8+ T cells sorted from blood. This CDR3 is CASRPAGAGNEQFF. For the CDR3, the DNA is TGTGCCAGCAGGCCCGCCGGGGCGGGGAATGAGCAGTTCTTC.